One and the same sample provided the 8 T cell receptor beta chains below, sequenced in a study of OX40 agonist ivuxolimab in advanced cancers. Clones were read by immunoSEQ multiplex PCR, and TCRdb kept only the in-frame ones, dropping some. Seen here are around 68,000 clones, around nine tenths observed once, and the top ten hold 0.35% to 0.45%. The sample in question was CD4+ or CD8+ T cells sorted from blood, obtained in a trial of the OX40 agonist ivuxolimab. The receptors were gathered from an adult with an advanced solid tumor such as melanoma, head and neck, liver or kidney cancer.

About this clone: At one of its ends the junction is not consistent with the germline gene, which may arise from a read error. The V gene is TRBV5-5, the J gene TRBJ2-7; 7 nucleotides align to TRBD1. There are 15 residues in the CDR3. Germline lookup yields CDR1 SGHKS and CDR2 YYEKEE (reference sequence). The CDR3 DNA follows: TGCGCCAGCAGCCAGTTGGACAGGAGCAACTACGAGCAGTACTTC. Translating it yields CASSQLDRSNYEQYF.

A single count supports this clone. The chain is built from TRBV4-2 and TRBJ2-6; no definite D call. Germline CDR1 is LGHNA and CDR2 is YNFKEQ. The length of the CDR3 is 16 residues. V lost 0 bases and J 0 bases, leaving 6 bases between the germline ends. CDR3 sequence: CASSQEGISGANVLTF. The CDR3, as DNA: TGTGCCAGCAGCCAAGAAGGGATCTCTGGGGCCAACGTCCTGACTTTC.

CDR3 region: CASKRSYGYTF. CDR3 DNA sequence: TGTGCCAGCAAACGGAGCTATGGCTACACCTTC. The J gene is TRBJ1-2, the V gene TRBV21-1. TRBV21-1 is a pseudogene locus. The CDR3 covers 11 residues.

In its sample, this clone was seen once. The chain joins TRBV4-3 to TRBJ1-6; 9 positions agree with TRBD1. The CDR3 is 20 residues long. CDR1 LGHNA and CDR2 YSLEER come from the germline V gene. The ends lost 0 bases at V and 2 bases at J; junction bases unmatched: 11. The CDR3 is CASSQDPGTGLRAYNSPLHF. The CDR3, as DNA: TGCGCCAGCAGCCAAGACCCCGGGACAGGGCTCCGGGCCTATAATTCACCCCTCCACTTT.

V is TRBV30 and J is TRBJ2-2; possibly TRBD1 for D (6 bases). The CDR3 is 13 amino acids. The V gene lost 1 base and the J gene lost 7 bases, with 10 bases spanning the gap. Germline V gene sequence: CDR1 GTSNPN, CDR2 SVGIG (reference sequence). CDR3 in DNA: TGTGCCTGGAGTGAAAAAGGGGGCGGGGAGCTGTTTTTT. This sequence encodes CAWSEKGGGELFF. Full variable domain (missing parts from reference TRBV30 and TRBJ2-2): SQTIHQWPATLVQPVGSPLSLECTVEGTSNPNLYWYRQAAGRGLQLLFYSVGIGQISSEVPQNLSASRPQDRQFILSSKKLLLSDSGFYLCAWSEKGGGELFFGEGSRLTVL.

V and J are TRBV5-4 and TRBJ1-3; TRBD1 might be the D (6 bases). The germline CDR1 and CDR2 sequences are SGHNT and YYREEE (reference sequence). Trimming removed 2 bases at V and 1 base at J, with 10 bases between. The CDR3 has 15 residues. The CDR3 nucleotides read TGTGCCAGCAGCTTTCAGGGGCTGTCTGGAAACACCATATATTTT. Amino acid sequence: CASSFQGLSGNTIYF.

This clone has just one count. The V call is TRBV14, the J call TRBJ1-6; no reliable D call. Trimming removed 5 bases from V and 7 bases from J, with 24 bases in between. CDR3 length: 18 residues. The germline gives CDR1 SGHDN, CDR2 FVKESK. The CDR3 nucleotides are TGTGCCAGCAGCTTACGACCCCCCGGAACATCGGAGAATTCACCCCTCCACTTT. This gives the protein CASSLRPPGTSENSPLHF. Full variable domain (missing parts from reference TRBV14 and TRBJ1-6): EAGVTQFPSHSVIEKGQTVTLRCDPISGHDNLYWYRRVMGKEIKFLLHFVKESKQDESGMPNNRFLAERTGGTYSTLKVQPAELEDSGVYFCASSLRPPGTSENSPLHFGNGTRLTVT.

The V call is TRBV6-5, the J call TRBJ2-7, with TRBD2 matching 7 bases. Germline V gene lookup returns CDR1 MNHEY and CDR2 SVGAGI. J lost 6 bases, V lost 7 bases, and 9 bases had no gene match. This CDR3 spans 13 amino acids. CDR3 sequence: CASTLPGGSEQYF. The CDR3 DNA reads as TGTGCCAGCACGCTCCCGGGAGGCTCCGAGCAGTACTTC.